The clone carrying this T cell receptor beta chain has just one count. In the source study's methods: Researchers report that nucleated cell counts were estimated from reference gene primer amplification. The method was immunoSEQ multiplex PCR; TCRdb's version includes in-frame clones alone and lacks a portion of them. D and trimming were read from the DNA, whereas the V and J calls and clone size are those reported in that table. The sample has about 200,000 clones, roughly 90% seen once. CDR1 and CDR2 from the germline V gene are SGHNT and YYREEE (reference sequence). This CDR3 region has 15 residues. Germline trimming cut 0 bases from V and 5 bases from J; bases unmatched to any gene: 5. These data are taken from a study of blood T cell repertoires in COVID-19. Study-wide context: Spain, Italy and the United States supplied samples that represented acute and convalescent COVID-19. T cells, B-cell-depleted T cells, or PBMCs supplied cDNA or gDNA.

Seattle-derived patients entered the study during active infection and were followed longitudinally. V is TRBV5-4 and J is TRBJ2-1, with TRBD2 identical over 7 bases. Sequenced material: peripheral blood. The TCR comes from a man aged 50 to 60 with COVID-19, enrolled during active disease. The CDR3 loop reads CASSLGGSGNNEQFF. In DNA, the CDR3 is TGTGCCAGCAGCTTGGGCGGGAGTGGGAACAATGAGCAGTTCTTC.